These T cell receptor beta chains were read from a single sample in a study of glioma-infiltrating T cells. Each CDR3 protein gets one entry after TCRdb re-called the multiplex PCR reads with MiXCR. The table records around 90,000 distinct CDR3 sequences, around 42% of them present only once. Sequenced input: glioma tissue, nonneoplastic brain tissue, or PBMCs (not recorded which). Every receptor here comes from a human donor with low-grade glioma or glioblastoma, undergoing nonglioma brain surgery, or in good health (not recorded which). Both conserved end residues are part of each CDR3. A D gene is named only where the DNA matches it firmly. Not every row has a clone size; where given, it reads once, few, many or a size class.

j_gene,d_gene,abundance,v_gene,CDR3nt,CDR3aa
TRBJ1-2,-,many,TRBV27,TGTGCCAGCAGTTTCGGGGAAGGCTATGGCTACACCTTC,CASSFGEGYGYTF
TRBJ1-1,-,-,TRBV20-1,TGCGTTGCTAGGGGGAGAGGAAGGAACACTGAAGCTTTCTTT,CVARGRGRNTEAFF
TRBJ1-5,-,-,TRBV2,TGTGCCAGCAGAGATCAGGGAGGCAATCAGCCCCAGCATTTT,CASRDQGGNQPQHF
TRBJ2-7,-,-,TRBV2,TGCGCCAGCAGTTCCAGGACGGATTCCTACGAGCAGTACTTC,CASSSRTDSYEQYF
TRBJ2-7,-,many,TRBV4-1,TGCGCCAGCAGCCAAGAGGGAGGTGCCTACGAGCAGTACTTC,CASSQEGGAYEQYF
TRBJ2-5,-,many,TRBV7-2,TGTGCCAGCAGGGGGGGTCTGCAAGAGACCCAGTACTTC,CASRGGLQETQYF
TRBJ2-2,-,many,TRBV20-1,TGCAGTGCTAGAGTGAAGGGAGTGTACACCGGGGAGCTGTTTTTT,CSARVKGVYTGELFF
TRBJ1-2,-,-,TRBV29-1,TGCAGCGTTGGTGCTGGGGGCTACACCTTC,CSVGAGGYTF
TRBJ1-5,-,many,TRBV2,TGTGCCAGCGGCAGTGAGGTCATGAAGCCCCAGCATTTT,CASGSEVMKPQHF
TRBJ2-1,-,many,TRBV6-2/TRBV6-3,TGTGCCAGCAGTTACGGGGTCCGGCGGGGCTACAATGAGCAGTTCTTC,CASSYGVRRGYNEQFF
TRBJ1-3,-,many,TRBV4-1,TGCGCCAGCGGCCTACAGGAGCACTACTCTGGAAACACCATATATTTT,CASGLQEHYSGNTIYF
TRBJ1-6,-,many,TRBV10-2,TGCGCCAGCAGACCGGGACTCCTAAAAGGGTCACCCCTCCACTTT,CASRPGLLKGSPLHF
TRBJ2-1,-,many,TRBV11-3,TGTGCCAGCAGCTTAGGGGGTAGAGAATATAGTGAGCAGTTCTTC,CASSLGGREYSEQFF
TRBJ2-3,-,many,TRBV12-3/TRBV12-4,TGTGCCAGCAGTTACACCCAGGGTAATACGCAGTATTTT,CASSYTQGNTQYF
TRBJ1-1,-,-,TRBV9,TGTGCCAGCAGCCCCAGCTACCGACTAGCGGGGACGAACACTGAAGCTTTCTTT,CASSPSYRLAGTNTEAFF
TRBJ2-1,TRBD1,many,TRBV5-5,TGTGCCAGCAGCTTGGGGACAGGGGTACCGGAGCAGTTCTTC,CASSLGTGVPEQFF
TRBJ2-2,TRBD2,many,TRBV20-1,TGCAGTGCTAGTCTAGCGGCTAACACCGGGGAGCTGTTTTTT,CSASLAANTGELFF
TRBJ2-7,-,many,TRBV20-1,TGCAGTGCTTGGGACGGCTCCTACGAGCAGTACTTC,CSAWDGSYEQYF
TRBJ2-2,-,many,TRBV12-3/TRBV12-4,TGTGCCAGCAGTTTTAGGGAGCGATGGAACACCGGGGAGCTGTTTTTT,CASSFRERWNTGELFF
TRBJ2-1,-,many,TRBV20-1,TGCAGTGCCCCGGACACCTACAATGAGCAGTTCTTC,CSAPDTYNEQFF
TRBJ1-1,-,many,TRBV18,TGTGCCAGCTCAAGGGACACACAGGGTCTGGGCACTGAAGCTTTCTTT,CASSRDTQGLGTEAFF
TRBJ1-1,TRBD1,-,TRBV6-5,TGTGCCAGCAACCCTGGACAGGGGGCTGAAACTTTCTTT,CASNPGQGAETFF
TRBJ1-2,-,many,TRBV20-1,TGCAGTGCTACCTTTTTGGACTATGGCTACACCTTC,CSATFLDYGYTF
TRBJ2-4,TRBD2,many,TRBV7-2,TGTGCCAGCAGCTTAGGGCCTAGCGGGGCGTCAGAAAACATTCAGTACTTC,CASSLGPSGASENIQYF
TRBJ1-1,-,many,TRBV2,TGTGCCAGCAGTTTTCGGAACACTGAAGCTTTCTTT,CASSFRNTEAFF
TRBJ2-5,-,-,TRBV7-2,TGTGCCAGCAGCCCGCTGAGCGGTGGGTCGAATGAGCATTACTTC,CASSPLSGGSNEHYF
TRBJ1-3,-,-,TRBV18,TGTGCCAGCAAAACGGGGAGACGGTCCTCTGGAAACACCATGTATTTT,CASKTGRRSSGNTMYF
TRBJ2-7,-,-,TRBV27,TGTGGCAGCACTTCGAGTAGCGAACACCTCCACGAGCAGTACTTC,CGSTSSSEHLHEQYF
TRBJ2-3,-,-,TRBV28,TGTGCCAGCAGCGTGCAAACGAATACGGAGTATTTT,CASSVQTNTEYF
TRBJ2-2,-,many,TRBV6-8,TGTGCCAGCAGGTCCGGGACTGAGAACACCGGGGAGCTGTTTTTT,CASRSGTENTGELFF
TRBJ1-3,-,many,TRBV20-1,TGCAGTGCTTCAAGACATAGCTCTGGAAACACCATATATTTT,CSASRHSSGNTIYF
TRBJ2-3,-,-,TRBV6-9,TGTGCCAGCAGTTACGGTGGGGCACCTAAGTATTTT,CASSYGGAPKYF
TRBJ2-7,-,many,TRBV7-2,TGTGCCAGCAGCTTAGGGGGCCTACCCTACGAGCAGTACTTC,CASSLGGLPYEQYF
TRBJ2-5,-,many,TRBV11-1,TGTGCCAGCAGCCAGGACAACAACTACCAAGAGACCCAGTACTTC,CASSQDNNYQETQYF